This record covers a single T cell receptor (beta chain). The antigen is not known. The TCR alpha and TCR beta cDNA libraries, bearing sample barcodes and UMIs, were generated by 5'RACE using constant-segment primers. Using its own MiXCR run on the 5' RACE reads, TCRdb lists one record per CDR3 protein. The data contain roughly 110,000 distinct CDR3 sequences, roughly 20% of them singletons. Germline CDR1 is SGHRS and CDR2 is YFSETQ. The CDR3 is made up of 15 amino acids. Losses at the gene ends were 7 bases for V and 2 bases for J; bases not matched to a gene: 9. This entry comes from a study of T-cell memory formation after mild COVID-19. Across the study: The study found TCR clusters largely donor specific.

Study conclusions and caveats: A second wave expanding day 15 to 37 was CD4+-biased; contracting clones were balanced. Contracting CD4+ clones lay largely in CM and EM, with CD8+ ones residing in EMRA.

The chain couples TRBV5-1 to TRBJ2-3; 8 bases are a match to TRBD2. The clonotype comes from a man younger than 30 who had mild COVID-19 (a few samples of this study predate the infection). Cell type and time point are not known. Sequences were obtained from PBMCs or a T cell subset sorted from them (not recorded which). CDR3 region: CASRVSSGSTDTQYF. DNA for the CDR3: TGCGCCAGCCGTGTTTCTAGCGGGTCCACAGATACGCAGTATTTT.